This T cell receptor (beta chain) was recovered during a study of high-grade serous ovarian cancer treatment subgroups. Study context: Samples averaged 14,192 reads and roughly 7,500 unique TCR beta rearrangements. Study results and caveats: CDR1 and CDR2 were left unanalyzed; analyses focused on CDR3. Clonal relatedness tracked neoantigen level, and by trend copy number and mutation load. Same-patient tumor repertoires overlapped at roughly 0.095 to 0.8; different patients barely overlapped.

To note about this clone: Its target is not known.

The CDR3 has 14 residues. The germline gives CDR1 SGHRS, CDR2 YFSETQ. V lost 4 bases, J lost 5 bases, and 9 bases stayed unmatched. TCRdb keeps only in-frame clones here, not all; method: immunoSEQ multiplex PCR. Among about 18,000 clones, roughly four fifths were seen once, and the ten largest hold about 6.4%. The tumor samples were collected prior to definitive surgery or chemotherapy. Sequenced: tumor tissue. The receptor comes from a human donor with high-grade serous ovarian cancer. The chain joins TRBV5-1 to TRBJ2-7; 7 bases fit TRBD1. The CDR3 sequence is CASSLTGTANEQYF. The CDR3 nucleotides read TGCGCCAGCAGCCTCACCGGGACAGCTAACGAGCAGTACTTC.